This T cell receptor (beta chain) comes out of a study of T-cell memory formation after mild COVID-19. Germline V gene sequence: CDR1 SQVTM, CDR2 ANQGSEA. The CDR3 has 16 residues. The junction had 10 bases not matched to a gene; V was cut back by 1 base and J by 4 bases. TCRdb used MiXCR to reprocess the 5' RACE reads, holding one entry per CDR3 protein. Here the sample spans some 290,000 distinct CDR3 sequences, roughly 16% being singletons. The V gene is TRBV29-1, the J gene TRBJ2-5, with 9 positions matching TRBD1. The sequence came from a man younger than 30 who had mild COVID-19 (a few samples of this study predate the infection). Cell type and time point are not known. Input material: PBMCs or a T cell subset sorted from them (not recorded which). The CDR3 DNA reads as TGCAGCGTTGAAGGGCCGGGACAGGGTTTAAGAGAGACCCAGTACTTC. Translation gives CSVEGPGQGLRETQYF.